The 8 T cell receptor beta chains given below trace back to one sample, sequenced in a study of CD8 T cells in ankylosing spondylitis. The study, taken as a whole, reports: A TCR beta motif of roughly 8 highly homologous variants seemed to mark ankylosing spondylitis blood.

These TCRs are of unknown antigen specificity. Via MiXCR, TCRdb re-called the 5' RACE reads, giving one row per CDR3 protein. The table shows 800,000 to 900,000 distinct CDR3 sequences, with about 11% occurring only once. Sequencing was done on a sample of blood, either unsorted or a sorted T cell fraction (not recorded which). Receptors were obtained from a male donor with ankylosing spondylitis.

The CDR3 DNA is TGCAGTGCTAGGGGCCCCGGCGAGCAGTACTTC. Protein product: CSARGPGEQYF. V is TRBV20-1 and J is TRBJ2-7; D is unclear. V lost 3 bases, J lost 6 bases, and 9 bases lay in between. Germline loops: CDR1 DFQATT, CDR2 SNEGSKA (reference sequence). This CDR3 region has 11 residues.

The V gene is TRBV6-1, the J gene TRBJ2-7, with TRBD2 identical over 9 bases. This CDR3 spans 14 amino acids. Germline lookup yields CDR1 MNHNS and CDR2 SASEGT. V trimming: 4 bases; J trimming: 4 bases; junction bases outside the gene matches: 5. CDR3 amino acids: CASSVAGDFYEQYF. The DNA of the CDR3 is TGTGCCAGCAGTGTAGCGGGAGACTTTTACGAGCAGTACTTC.

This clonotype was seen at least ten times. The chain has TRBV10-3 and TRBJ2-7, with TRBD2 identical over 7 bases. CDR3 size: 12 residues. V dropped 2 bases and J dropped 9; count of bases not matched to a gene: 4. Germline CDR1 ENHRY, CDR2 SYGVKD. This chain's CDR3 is CAISEGASGQYF. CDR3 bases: TGTGCCATCAGTGAGGGGGCTAGCGGGCAGTACTTC.

CDR3 in DNA: TGCAGTGCTAGAGGGACTAGCGGCTACGAGCAGTACTTC. Protein: CSARGTSGYEQYF. The chain couples TRBV20-1 to TRBJ2-7, with 10 bases that match TRBD2. The CDR3 contains 13 residues. With 1 base clipped from V and 3 bases from J, the junction kept 0 bases outside the gene matches. Germline V CDR1 and CDR2: DFQATT, SNEGSKA (reference sequence).

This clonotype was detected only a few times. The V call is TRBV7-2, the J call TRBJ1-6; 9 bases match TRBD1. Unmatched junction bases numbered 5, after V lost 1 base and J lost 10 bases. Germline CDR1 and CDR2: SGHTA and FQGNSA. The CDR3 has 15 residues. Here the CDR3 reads CASSLVADRGSPLHF. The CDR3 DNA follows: TGTGCCAGCAGCTTAGTAGCGGACAGGGGATCACCCCTCCACTTT. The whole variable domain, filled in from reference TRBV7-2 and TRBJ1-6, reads GAGVSQSPSNKVTEKGKDVELRCDPISGHTALYWYRQSLGQGLEFLIYFQGNSAPDKSGLPSDRFSAERTGGSVSTLTIQRTQQEDSAVYLCASSLVADRGSPLHFGNGTRLTVT.

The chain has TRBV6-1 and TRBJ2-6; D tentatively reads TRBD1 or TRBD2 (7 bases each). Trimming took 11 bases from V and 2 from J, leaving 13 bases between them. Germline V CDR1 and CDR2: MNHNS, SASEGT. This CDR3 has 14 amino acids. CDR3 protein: CASQGGPGANVLTF. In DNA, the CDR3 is TGTGCCTCCCAGGGGGGGCCTGGGGCCAACGTCCTGACTTTC.

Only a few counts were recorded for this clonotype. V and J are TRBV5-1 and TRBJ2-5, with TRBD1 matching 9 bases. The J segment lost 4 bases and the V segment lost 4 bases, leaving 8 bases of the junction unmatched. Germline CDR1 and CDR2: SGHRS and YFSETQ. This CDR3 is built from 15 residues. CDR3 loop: CASSTGGQGSETQYF. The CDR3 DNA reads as TGCGCCAGCAGCACGGGGGGACAGGGATCAGAGACCCAGTACTTC.

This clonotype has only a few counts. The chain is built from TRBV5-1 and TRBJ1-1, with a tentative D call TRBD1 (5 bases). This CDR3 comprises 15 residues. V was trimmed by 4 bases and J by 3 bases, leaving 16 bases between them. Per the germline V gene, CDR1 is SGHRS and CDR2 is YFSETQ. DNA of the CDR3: TGCGCCAGCAGCCCTTATAGGTCCAGGGACACTGAAGCTTTCTTT. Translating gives CASSPYRSRDTEAFF.